What follows is one T cell receptor (beta chain) and its context. Its antigen is as yet unknown. The CDR3 extends over 15 amino acids. V lost 5 bases to trimming and J lost 5 bases, with 19 bases between them. Germline V gene sequence: CDR1 SQVTM, CDR2 ANQGSEA. These data come from a study of T cells in Graves' hyperthyroidism and ophthalmopathy. Not enrolled were patients with uncontrolled infection, other autoimmune disease, pregnancy or lactation. Findings and caveats of the study: The model predicted ophthalmopathy a median 6.5 months before onset. The authors' 13 V-J model separated ophthalmopathy from stable hyperthyroidism.

From RNA transcripts, TCR beta CDR3 regions were amplified. With the HTBI primer set, the TCR CDR3 went through a first round of RT-PCR. TCRdb processed the multiplex PCR reads anew with MiXCR; each CDR3 protein has one entry. This table has about 400,000 distinct CDR3 sequences, around an eighth appearing once. This sequence originates from a man aged 50 or older with Graves' ophthalmopathy. The sequencing sample was made of blood. This sequence joins TRBV29-1 and TRBJ2-1; D possibly corresponds to TRBD2 (5 bases). CDR3 region: CSVTDSRAGDNEQFF. CDR3 nucleotides: TGCAGCGTTACCGACTCGCGTGCCGGGGACAATGAGCAGTTCTTC.